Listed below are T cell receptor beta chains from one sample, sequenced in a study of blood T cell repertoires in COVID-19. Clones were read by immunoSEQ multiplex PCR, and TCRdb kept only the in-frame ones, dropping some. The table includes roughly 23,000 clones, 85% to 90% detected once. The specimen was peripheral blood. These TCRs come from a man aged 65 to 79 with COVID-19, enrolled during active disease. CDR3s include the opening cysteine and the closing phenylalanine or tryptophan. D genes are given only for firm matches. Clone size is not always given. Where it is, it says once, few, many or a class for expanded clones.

DNA: TGCGCCAGCAGCCAAGAAGCGAGACGCGAGCAGTTCTTC
CDR3: CASSQEARREQFF
size: -
J: TRBJ2-1
D: -
V: TRBV4-1

DNA: TGTGCCAGCTCACCGGGACAGGGCACTGAAGCTTTCTTT
CDR3: CASSPGQGTEAFF
size: once
J: TRBJ1-1
D: TRBD1
V: TRBV18

DNA: TGTGCCAGCAGCTTACAGGGAGTGAACACTGAAGCTTTCTTT
CDR3: CASSLQGVNTEAFF
size: -
J: TRBJ1-1
D: -
V: TRBV5-6

DNA: TGTGCCAGCAGCTTAGCCACCTACGAGCAGTACTTC
CDR3: CASSLATYEQYF
size: -
J: TRBJ2-7
D: -
V: TRBV5-6

DNA: TGTGCCAGCGGCCCCGGGCTTCTCGGGGGCTATGGCTACACCTTC
CDR3: CASGPGLLGGYGYTF
size: -
J: TRBJ1-2
D: -
V: TRBV13

DNA: TGTGCCAGCAGTTGGGAGGCAGGGTGGAATTCACCCCTCCACTTT
CDR3: CASSWEAGWNSPLHF
size: -
J: TRBJ1-6
D: -
V: TRBV6-5

DNA: TGTGCCAGTAGTATTGGGACAGGGATAGGCTATGGCTACACCTTC
CDR3: CASSIGTGIGYGYTF
size: -
J: TRBJ1-2
D: TRBD1
V: TRBV19

DNA: TGTGCCAGCAGCTATAGTCAGGATTTCCACAATGAGCAGTTCTTC
CDR3: CASSYSQDFHNEQFF
size: -
J: TRBJ2-1
D: -
V: TRBV21-1

DNA: TGTGCCAGCAGGGGCCGGGAGTATTCCTACGAGCAGTACTTC
CDR3: CASRGREYSYEQYF
size: -
J: TRBJ2-7
D: -
V: TRBV2

DNA: TGTGCCAGCTCACTGGCTAGCGGGATGAACACCGGGGAGCTGTTTTTT
CDR3: CASSLASGMNTGELFF
size: -
J: TRBJ2-2
D: TRBD2
V: TRBV18

DNA: TGTGCCAGCAGCCAAAGGCAAGGGGGCAATTCACCCCTCCACTTT
CDR3: CASSQRQGGNSPLHF
size: -
J: TRBJ1-6
D: TRBD1
V: TRBV3-1/TRBV3-2

DNA: TGTGCCAGCAGCTCCGGGGAGGTAGCGGGATGGTACGAGCAGTACTTC
CDR3: CASSSGEVAGWYEQYF
size: -
J: TRBJ2-7
D: TRBD2
V: TRBV7-9

DNA: TGTGCCAGCAGCTTAGAGTATACAGGGACCCACGAGCAGTACTTC
CDR3: CASSLEYTGTHEQYF
size: -
J: TRBJ2-7
D: -
V: TRBV11-2

DNA: TGTGCCAGCAGCTTAGGTCCCCTTATGAATGAGCAGTTCTTC
CDR3: CASSLGPLMNEQFF
size: -
J: TRBJ2-1
D: -
V: TRBV7-2

DNA: TGTGCCAGTACCCGGGACAGTGGAAACACCATATATTTT
CDR3: CASTRDSGNTIYF
size: -
J: TRBJ1-3
D: TRBD1
V: TRBV19

DNA: TGTGCCAGCAGCCTCACCCGGGACTCTCCCTATAATTCACCCCTCCACTTT
CDR3: CASSLTRDSPYNSPLHF
size: once
J: TRBJ1-6
D: -
V: TRBV4-2

DNA: TGTGCCAGCAGTCGACAGGGGTATTATAGCAATCAGCCCCAGCATTTT
CDR3: CASSRQGYYSNQPQHF
size: -
J: TRBJ1-5
D: TRBD1
V: TRBV6-6

DNA: TGTGCCAGTAGTAGTCAGCTGCGGGGGGGGACAGATACGCAGTATTTT
CDR3: CASSSQLRGGTDTQYF
size: -
J: TRBJ2-3
D: TRBD2
V: TRBV19

DNA: TGTGCCAGCAGCCGTAGTTACAGGGACGACAATGAGCAGTTCTTC
CDR3: CASSRSYRDDNEQFF
size: -
J: TRBJ2-1
D: -
V: TRBV7-9

DNA: TGTGCCAGCAGTCAGACAGGGTCCTACGAGCAGTACTTC
CDR3: CASSQTGSYEQYF
size: -
J: TRBJ2-7
D: TRBD1
V: TRBV27

DNA: TGTGCCAGCAGTGAAGCCTGGGGCAGGGCTGGGGCCAACGTCCTGACTTTC
CDR3: CASSEAWGRAGANVLTF
size: -
J: TRBJ2-6
D: -
V: TRBV2

DNA: TGTGCCACATGTCCCGGGACTACAGATACGCAGTATTTT
CDR3: CATCPGTTDTQYF
size: once
J: TRBJ2-3
D: -
V: TRBV19

DNA: TGTGCCAGCAGTTACAGGCAGGGGGCTTTTGCTGAGGCTTTCTTT
CDR3: CASSYRQGAFAEAFF
size: once
J: TRBJ1-1
D: TRBD1
V: TRBV6-5

DNA: TGCAGCGGCACAGGGGGCACTGAAGCTTTCTTT
CDR3: CSGTGGTEAFF
size: -
J: TRBJ1-1
D: TRBD1
V: TRBV29-1

DNA: TGTGCCAGCAGCTTTGACAGGGGCCGAGCGTACGAGCAGTACTTC
CDR3: CASSFDRGRAYEQYF
size: -
J: TRBJ2-7
D: TRBD1
V: TRBV7-2

DNA: TGCGCCAGCAGCCCGGGACTAGCGGGGGGCAGGGAGACCCAGTACTTC
CDR3: CASSPGLAGGRETQYF
size: -
J: TRBJ2-5
D: TRBD2
V: TRBV4-1

DNA: TGTGCCAGCAGTGCGGGGTTGGATACGCAGTATTTT
CDR3: CASSAGLDTQYF
size: -
J: TRBJ2-3
D: -
V: TRBV12-3/TRBV12-4

DNA: TGTGCCAGTAGTATAGGTGGGACTAGCGGGACCTACGAGCAGTACTTC
CDR3: CASSIGGTSGTYEQYF
size: few
J: TRBJ2-7
D: TRBD2
V: TRBV19

DNA: TGTGCCAGCAGTGAACGCGCCTTTCTCGGGGATACGCAGTATTTT
CDR3: CASSERAFLGDTQYF
size: -
J: TRBJ2-3
D: -
V: TRBV6-1

DNA: TGTGCCAGCAGCTTCGGAGATTATCAGCCCCAGCATTTT
CDR3: CASSFGDYQPQHF
size: -
J: TRBJ1-5
D: -
V: TRBV5-8

DNA: TGTGCCAGCAGCCCCCGGGACAGGGAATCCACCGGGGAGCTGTTTTTT
CDR3: CASSPRDRESTGELFF
size: -
J: TRBJ2-2
D: TRBD1
V: TRBV7-9

DNA: TGTGCCAGCAGCTTAGCGACTAGCGCCGACACAGATACGCAGTATTTT
CDR3: CASSLATSADTDTQYF
size: -
J: TRBJ2-3
D: TRBD2
V: TRBV7-2

DNA: TGTGCCAGCAGCTTAGGGCCCAGGGACACCGGGGAGCTGTTTTTT
CDR3: CASSLGPRDTGELFF
size: few
J: TRBJ2-2
D: -
V: TRBV7-9